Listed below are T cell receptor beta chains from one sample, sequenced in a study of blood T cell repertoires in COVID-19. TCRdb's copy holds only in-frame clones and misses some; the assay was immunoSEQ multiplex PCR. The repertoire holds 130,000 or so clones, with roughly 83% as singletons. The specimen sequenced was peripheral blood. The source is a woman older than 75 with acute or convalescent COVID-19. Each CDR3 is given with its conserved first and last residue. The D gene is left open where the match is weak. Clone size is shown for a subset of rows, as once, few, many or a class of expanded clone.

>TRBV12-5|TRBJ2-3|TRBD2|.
CASGLTYGGEEDTQYF
TGTGCTAGTGGTTTGACCTACGGGGGGGAGGAAGATACGCAGTATTTT
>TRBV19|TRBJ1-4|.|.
CASSKDSATNEKLFF
TGTGCCAGTAGTAAAGACAGTGCAACTAATGAAAAACTGTTTTTT
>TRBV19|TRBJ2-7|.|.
CASSEWGDSYEQYF
TGTGCCAGTAGTGAGTGGGGGGACTCCTACGAGCAGTACTTC
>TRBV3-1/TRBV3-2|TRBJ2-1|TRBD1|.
CASSLTGTGGHEQFF
TGTGCCAGCAGCCTCACTGGGACAGGGGGACATGAGCAGTTCTTC
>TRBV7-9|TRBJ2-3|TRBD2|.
CASSASVAGGIDTQYF
TGTGCCAGCAGCGCCTCTGTGGCGGGAGGGATAGATACGCAGTATTTT
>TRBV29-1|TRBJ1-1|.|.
CSYMPGTLNTEAFF
TGCAGCTACATGCCCGGGACACTTAACACTGAAGCTTTCTTT
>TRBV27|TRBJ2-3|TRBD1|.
CASSLTQGAGTDTQYF
TGTGCCAGCAGTTTAACCCAGGGGGCGGGCACAGATACGCAGTATTTT
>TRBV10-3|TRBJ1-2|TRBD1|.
CAISGGTGVTHGYTF
TGTGCCATCAGTGGAGGGACAGGGGTCACCCATGGCTACACCTTC
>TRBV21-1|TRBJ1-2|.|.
CASSKAPGQGWRYGYTF
TGTGCCAGCAGCAAAGCACCGGGACAGGGTTGGAGATATGGCTACACCTTC
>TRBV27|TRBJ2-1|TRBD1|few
CASRTTGLSYNEQFF
TGTGCCAGCAGAACGACAGGGCTCTCCTACAATGAGCAGTTCTTC
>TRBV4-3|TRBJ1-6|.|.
CASSHMDSNSPLHF
TGCGCCAGCAGCCACATGGACAGTAATTCACCCCTCCACTTT
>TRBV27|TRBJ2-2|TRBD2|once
CASSLRSGRITGELFF
TGTGCCAGCAGTTTACGTAGCGGGAGGATAACCGGGGAGCTGTTTTTT
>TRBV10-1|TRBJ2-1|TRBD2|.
CASSERSGRVAEQFF
TGCGCCAGCAGTGAGAGGAGCGGGAGGGTTGCTGAGCAGTTCTTC
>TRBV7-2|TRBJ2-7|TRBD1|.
CASSTIQGAKVYEQYF
TGTGCCAGCAGCACTATACAGGGGGCGAAAGTCTACGAGCAGTACTTC
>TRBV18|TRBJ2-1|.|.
CASSTFTGLNEQFF
TGTGCCAGCTCAACGTTTACAGGGTTGAATGAGCAGTTCTTC
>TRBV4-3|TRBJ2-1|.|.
CASSQDLFNEQFF
TGCGCCAGCAGCCAAGATCTCTTCAATGAGCAGTTCTTC
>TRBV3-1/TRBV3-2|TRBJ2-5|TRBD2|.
CASSPRLADQETQYF
TGTGCCAGCAGCCCTCGACTAGCGGATCAAGAGACCCAGTACTTC
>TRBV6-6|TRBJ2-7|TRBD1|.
CASSNWRGQGPSEQYF
TGTGCCAGCAGTAACTGGCGCGGACAGGGCCCATCCGAGCAGTACTTC
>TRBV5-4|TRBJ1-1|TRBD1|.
CASSMGTDNTEAFF
TGTGCCAGCAGCATGGGGACAGACAACACTGAAGCTTTCTTT
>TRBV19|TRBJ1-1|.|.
CASSPQRHPRGEAFF
TGTGCCAGTAGTCCCCAACGACACCCCAGGGGTGAAGCTTTCTTT
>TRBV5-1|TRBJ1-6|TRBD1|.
CASRTSTGSNSPLHF
TGCGCCAGCAGAACGTCGACAGGGAGCAATTCACCCCTCCACTTT
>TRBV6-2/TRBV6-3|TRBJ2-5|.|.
CASSYSARVWQETQYF
TGTGCCAGCAGTTACTCGGCCAGGGTTTGGCAAGAGACCCAGTACTTC
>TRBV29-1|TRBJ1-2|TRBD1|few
CSVDQTGLGGYTF
TGCAGCGTTGACCAGACAGGGTTAGGAGGCTACACCTTC
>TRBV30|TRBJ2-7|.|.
CAWSVPGRGEQYF
TGTGCCTGGAGTGTACCGGGGAGAGGGGAGCAGTACTTC
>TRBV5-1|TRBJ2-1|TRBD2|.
CASSGGLAGEEQFF
TGCGCCAGCAGCGGGGGACTAGCGGGAGAAGAGCAGTTCTTC
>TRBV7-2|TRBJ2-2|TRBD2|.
CASNWAGANTGELFF
TGTGCCAGCAATTGGGCGGGGGCGAACACCGGGGAGCTGTTTTTT
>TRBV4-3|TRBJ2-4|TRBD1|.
CASSHLTGENIQYF
TGCGCCAGCAGCCACCTTACAGGGGAGAACATTCAGTACTTC